The 12 T cell receptor beta chains below were found in one sample sequenced in a study of shared T cell receptors in the human thymus. The data were produced by immunoSEQ multiplex PCR, yet TCRdb's version contains in-frame clones alone and is incomplete. The table includes approximately 400,000 clones, around 95% detected once. The sequenced material came from thymocytes. These receptors came from a human donor.

The chain uses TRBV29-1 and TRBJ1-2; possibly TRBD1 for D (6 bases). The CDR3 has 13 amino acids. Per germline, CDR1 SQVTM and CDR2 ANQGSEA. The V and J ends lost 7 bases and 5 bases respectively, with 17 bases between them. In nucleotides, the CDR3 is TGCAGCGCCCCTACCGGGACACCGTATGGCTACACCTTC. It codes for CSAPTGTPYGYTF.

In DNA, the CDR3 is TGCGCCAGCAGCTTGTCGGCAGGTGGTACCTACGAGCAGTACTTC. It yields the protein CASSLSAGGTYEQYF. The chain employs TRBV5-1 and TRBJ2-7; D ambiguous. V was cut by 1 base and J by 2 bases, with 13 bases left in between. The germline V gene has CDR1 SGHRS and CDR2 YFSETQ. The CDR3 is made up of 15 amino acids. Drawing the rest from reference TRBV5-1 and TRBJ2-7, the complete variable domain is KAGVTQTPRYLIKTRGQQVTLSCSPISGHRSVSWYQQTPGQGLQFLFEYFSETQRNKGNFPGRFSGRQFSNSRSEMNVSTLELGDSALYLCASSLSAGGTYEQYFGPGTRLTVT.

The rearrangement uses TRBV28 and TRBJ2-7, with D possibly being TRBD1 or TRBD2 (5 bases each). Germline V gene lookup returns CDR1 MDHEN and CDR2 SYDVKM. V was trimmed by 6 bases and J by 9 bases, leaving 24 bases between them. The CDR3 totals 15 residues. The CDR3 region is CASSRNPPGLAGQYF. CDR3 bases: TGTGCCAGCAGCCGAAATCCCCCGGGGCTGGCCGGGCAGTACTTC. The full variable domain, its missing parts supplied by reference TRBV28 and TRBJ2-7, is DVKVTQSSRYLVKRTGEKVFLECVQDMDHENMFWYRQDPGLGLRLIYFSYDVKMKEKGDIPEGYSVSREKKERFSLILESASTNQTSMYLCASSRNPPGLAGQYFGPGTRLTVT.

This chain connects TRBV19 to TRBJ1-1, with D possibly TRBD1 on 6 matching bases. CDR3 size: 13 residues. V was clipped by 11 bases and J by 7 bases, with 20 bases between them. Germline V gene sequence: CDR1 LNHDA, CDR2 SQIVND (reference sequence). CDR3 amino acids: CASSQRGHLEAFF. For the CDR3, the DNA is TGTGCCTCTAGCCAGCGGGGGCATCTTGAAGCTTTCTTT.

V and J are TRBV28 and TRBJ2-1; no clear D. Trimming removed 2 bases from V and 4 bases from J, with 6 bases in between. The CDR3 extends over 13 amino acids. Germline V lookup: CDR1 MDHEN, CDR2 SYDVKM. CDR3 DNA sequence: TGTGCCAGCAGTTTAAAGGGATACAATGAGCAGTTCTTC. Protein: CASSLKGYNEQFF.

This clone was seen once. The DNA for the CDR3 is TGTGCCAGCAGTTATCGTAGGGTGGATAGGTACAATGAGCAGTTCTTC. It specifies CASSYRRVDRYNEQFF. The chain employs TRBV6-5 and TRBJ2-1, with D unresolved. The germline V and J ends were trimmed by 3 bases and 4 bases, with 16 bases remaining between them. Germline CDR1 MNHEY, CDR2 SVGAGI. CDR3 size: 16 residues.

V is TRBV6-6 and J is TRBJ1-2; the D is unclear. V lost 2 bases to trimming and J lost 7 bases, with 5 bases between them. This CDR3 is 11 amino acids long. Germline V lookup: CDR1 MNHNY, CDR2 SVGAGI (reference sequence). The CDR3 bases are TGTGCCAGCAGTTACCCAGCTGGCTACACCTTC. It is translated as CASSYPAGYTF.

CDR3 DNA: TGCGCCAGCAGCCAAGAAAGGTTCAGGACCCCGAACACCGGGGAGCTGTTTTTT. Translated: CASSQERFRTPNTGELFF. V gene TRBV4-1 combines with J gene TRBJ2-2; D is uncertain. V lost 0 bases to trimming and J lost 0 bases, with 14 bases between them. Germline V gene sequence: CDR1 MGHRA, CDR2 YSYEKL. The CDR3 has 18 amino acids.

The chain employs TRBV28 and TRBJ2-7; D ambiguous. Germline V gene sequence: CDR1 MDHEN, CDR2 SYDVKM. This CDR3 comprises 15 residues. V lost 4 bases to trimming and J lost 0 bases, with 13 bases between them. The DNA of the CDR3 is TGTGCCAGCAGTTCCGACGACAAGATCTCCTACGAGCAGTACTTC. It is translated as CASSSDDKISYEQYF.

The chain has TRBV28 and TRBJ2-7; 11 bases line up with TRBD2. CDR3 length: 18 residues. V was clipped by 5 bases and J by 0 bases; unmatched bases: 12. CDR1 and CDR2 from the germline V gene are MDHEN and SYDVKM. As DNA, the CDR3 is TGTGCCAGCAGTGACCGGACTAGCGGGTACCCGAGCTCCTACGAGCAGTACTTC. Translation gives CASSDRTSGYPSSYEQYF.

The J gene is TRBJ2-3, the V gene TRBV7-2; 8 positions match TRBD2. The V segment lost 4 bases and the J segment 2 bases; nucleotides outside the gene matches: 11. The CDR3 totals 17 residues. Germline CDR1 and CDR2: SGHTA and FQGNSA. CDR3 DNA sequence: TGTGCCAGCAGCTCTAGCCCCCGGGGGGGCTCCACAGATACGCAGTATTTT. This encodes CASSSSPRGGSTDTQYF.

The chain uses TRBV7-3 and TRBJ2-1, with TRBD1 matching over 10 bases. The V gene's germline CDR1 is SGHTA and CDR2 FQGTGA. This CDR3 has 16 residues. Losses at the gene ends were 5 bases for V and 9 bases for J; bases not matched to a gene: 13. The CDR3 sequence: CASSLSLGDRGGEQFF. CDR3 DNA: TGTGCCAGCAGCCTTTCCTTGGGGGACAGGGGTGGTGAGCAGTTCTTC.